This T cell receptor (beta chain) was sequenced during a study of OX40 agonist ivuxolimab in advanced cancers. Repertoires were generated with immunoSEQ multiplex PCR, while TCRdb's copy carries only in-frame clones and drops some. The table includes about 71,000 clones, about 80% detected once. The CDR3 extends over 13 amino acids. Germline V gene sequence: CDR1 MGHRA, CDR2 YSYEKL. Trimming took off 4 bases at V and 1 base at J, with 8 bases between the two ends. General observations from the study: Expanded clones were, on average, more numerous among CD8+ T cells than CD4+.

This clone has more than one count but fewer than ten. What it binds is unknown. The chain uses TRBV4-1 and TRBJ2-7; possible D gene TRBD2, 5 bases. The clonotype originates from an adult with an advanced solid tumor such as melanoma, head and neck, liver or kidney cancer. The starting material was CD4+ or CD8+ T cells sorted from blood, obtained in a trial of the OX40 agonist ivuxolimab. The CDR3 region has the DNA TGCGCCAGCAGCCCCGGGGTATCCTACGAGCAGTACGTC. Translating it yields CASSPGVSYEQYV.